A selection of T cell receptor beta chains follows, all from one sample in a study of cytomegalovirus exposure and HLA in healthy donors. Sequencing used immunoSEQ multiplex PCR; TCRdb keeps in-frame clones, though not all of them. This sample has 150,000 to 200,000 clones; over 80% occur once, and the top ten carry about 4%. Sequences were obtained from PBMCs. The receptors come from a man between 50 and 59 years old in good health and CMV-seropositive. Both conserved end residues are part of each CDR3. The order of the fields is J gene, clone size, D gene, V gene, CDR3 DNA, CDR3 protein. The D gene is left open where the match is weak. Not every row has a clone size; where given, it reads once, few, many or a size class.

J gene: TRBJ1-4; clone size: NA; D gene: TRBD1; V gene: TRBV6-5; CDR3 DNA: TGTGCCAGCAGTTCCAATTGGGACAGTATAGGAAAACTGTTTTTT; CDR3 protein: CASSSNWDSIGKLFF
J gene: TRBJ2-7; clone size: NA; D gene: NA; V gene: TRBV25-1; CDR3 DNA: TGTGCCAGCAGTGAAAGGGGTTGGCCGAAATCCTACGAGCAGTACTTC; CDR3 protein: CASSERGWPKSYEQYF
J gene: TRBJ2-1; clone size: NA; D gene: TRBD2; V gene: TRBV10-3; CDR3 DNA: TGTGCCATCACTGAGGCCAAGATGGGCGGGAGTGTGTACAATGAGCAGTTCTTC; CDR3 protein: CAITEAKMGGSVYNEQFF
J gene: TRBJ2-1; clone size: NA; D gene: TRBD2; V gene: TRBV11-3; CDR3 DNA: TGTGCCAGCAGCTTAGGCCTAGCGGGAGTGAAGCAGTTCTTC; CDR3 protein: CASSLGLAGVKQFF
J gene: TRBJ2-2; clone size: NA; D gene: NA; V gene: TRBV11-2; CDR3 DNA: TGTGCCAGCAGCTTAGTTTCGATGGCTTGGGGCAATTACGGGGAGCTGTTTTTT; CDR3 protein: CASSLVSMAWGNYGELFF
J gene: TRBJ2-7; clone size: NA; D gene: NA; V gene: TRBV5-1; CDR3 DNA: TGCGCCAGCAGCTCCTGGGACAACTACGAGCAGTACTTC; CDR3 protein: CASSSWDNYEQYF
J gene: TRBJ2-7; clone size: few; D gene: TRBD1; V gene: TRBV5-1; CDR3 DNA: TGCGCCAGCAGCCTCACCGGACAGGCCCTCTACGAGCAGTACTTC; CDR3 protein: CASSLTGQALYEQYF
J gene: TRBJ1-1; clone size: few; D gene: NA; V gene: TRBV19; CDR3 DNA: TGTGCCAGTAGCTCAGGGTGGACTGAAGCTTTCTTT; CDR3 protein: CASSSGWTEAFF
J gene: TRBJ1-4; clone size: NA; D gene: NA; V gene: TRBV10-1; CDR3 DNA: TGCGCCAGCAGTGAGGGGATTTGGGGGCAGCCAGATAATGAAAAACTGTTTTTT; CDR3 protein: CASSEGIWGQPDNEKLFF
J gene: TRBJ2-7; clone size: NA; D gene: TRBD2; V gene: TRBV10-2; CDR3 DNA: TGCGCCAGCAGGGCGGGGGACCGGGCCTACGAGCAGTACTTC; CDR3 protein: CASRAGDRAYEQYF
J gene: TRBJ1-2; clone size: NA; D gene: TRBD1; V gene: TRBV9; CDR3 DNA: TGTGCCAGCAGCGTAGGAGGACAGGGTTTTGATGGCTACACCTTC; CDR3 protein: CASSVGGQGFDGYTF
J gene: TRBJ2-2; clone size: once; D gene: NA; V gene: TRBV27; CDR3 DNA: TGTGCCAGCAGTCAAGACAGGCGACGAGGCACCGGGGAGCTGTTTTTT; CDR3 protein: CASSQDRRRGTGELFF
J gene: TRBJ1-2; clone size: once; D gene: NA; V gene: TRBV5-4; CDR3 DNA: TGTGCCAGCAGCTTAGGGGACACCTCTTTTAGCTACACCTTC; CDR3 protein: CASSLGDTSFSYTF
J gene: TRBJ1-1; clone size: NA; D gene: NA; V gene: TRBV7-9; CDR3 DNA: TGTTCCAGCAGTCCGGGGGGGGTGAACACTGAAGCTTTCTTT; CDR3 protein: CSSSPGGVNTEAFF
J gene: TRBJ2-5; clone size: NA; D gene: TRBD2; V gene: TRBV5-1; CDR3 DNA: TGCGCCAGCAGCAGGACTAGCGGGAGTGGGGAGACCCAGTACTTC; CDR3 protein: CASSRTSGSGETQYF
J gene: TRBJ2-7; clone size: NA; D gene: NA; V gene: TRBV2; CDR3 DNA: TGTGCCAGCAACACAGGGCTACCCTCCTACGAGCAGTACTTC; CDR3 protein: CASNTGLPSYEQYF
J gene: TRBJ1-1; clone size: NA; D gene: NA; V gene: TRBV5-6; CDR3 DNA: TGTGCCAGCAGCACCCTCGGACAGTTGACTGAAGCTTTCTTT; CDR3 protein: CASSTLGQLTEAFF
J gene: TRBJ1-2; clone size: NA; D gene: NA; V gene: TRBV1; CDR3 DNA: TGCACCAGCAGCCAAGATGGCGCAGGGAGGGAAATCTATGGCTACACCTTC; CDR3 protein: CTSSQDGAGREIYGYTF
J gene: TRBJ1-6; clone size: NA; D gene: NA; V gene: TRBV15; CDR3 DNA: TGTGCCACCAGCAGATTCACCGAAGGGGTCTCACCCCTCCACTTT; CDR3 protein: CATSRFTEGVSPLHF
J gene: TRBJ2-4; clone size: NA; D gene: TRBD1; V gene: TRBV6-6; CDR3 DNA: TGTGCCAGCAGTTACTGGACAGGGGAAAACATTCAGTACTTC; CDR3 protein: CASSYWTGENIQYF
J gene: TRBJ2-1; clone size: NA; D gene: TRBD2; V gene: TRBV5-1; CDR3 DNA: TGCGCCAGCAGCCACTGGACTAGCGGGAGTCTTGGCTACAATGAGCAGTTCTTC; CDR3 protein: CASSHWTSGSLGYNEQFF
J gene: TRBJ1-2; clone size: NA; D gene: TRBD1; V gene: TRBV19; CDR3 DNA: TGTGCCAGTAGTATAGCGGGACAGGCCTCCGGGGGCTACACCTTC; CDR3 protein: CASSIAGQASGGYTF
J gene: TRBJ1-6; clone size: NA; D gene: TRBD1; V gene: TRBV6-5; CDR3 DNA: TGTGCCAGCAGTTACCAACAGGGGGCTAATTCACCCCTCCACTTT; CDR3 protein: CASSYQQGANSPLHF
J gene: TRBJ2-5; clone size: once; D gene: NA; V gene: TRBV18; CDR3 DNA: TGTGCCAGCTCACCACGACCAGCGATTCAAGAGACCCAGTACTTC; CDR3 protein: CASSPRPAIQETQYF
J gene: TRBJ2-7; clone size: NA; D gene: NA; V gene: TRBV28; CDR3 DNA: TGTGCCAGCAGCCGTCGGGGGACAGCCTACGAGCAGTACTTC; CDR3 protein: CASSRRGTAYEQYF
J gene: TRBJ2-7; clone size: NA; D gene: NA; V gene: TRBV7-6; CDR3 DNA: TGTGCCAGCAGCTTAGGATCGGGGGACTACGAGCAGTACTTC; CDR3 protein: CASSLGSGDYEQYF
J gene: TRBJ2-7; clone size: NA; D gene: NA; V gene: TRBV6-1; CDR3 DNA: TGTGCCAGCAGTGATCAACCATTCTACGAGCAGTACTTC; CDR3 protein: CASSDQPFYEQYF
J gene: TRBJ2-5; clone size: NA; D gene: TRBD1; V gene: TRBV9; CDR3 DNA: TGTGCCAGCAGCCCAGGGGACAGGGGCCTTGAGACCCAGTACTTC; CDR3 protein: CASSPGDRGLETQYF
J gene: TRBJ1-5; clone size: few; D gene: NA; V gene: TRBV30; CDR3 DNA: TGTGCCTGGAGTGGGGGGGGCAATCAGCCCCAGCATTTT; CDR3 protein: CAWSGGGNQPQHF
J gene: TRBJ1-2; clone size: few; D gene: NA; V gene: TRBV7-2; CDR3 DNA: TGTGCCAGCAGCTTAGTCGGGGAGGCGGGTGGCTACACCTTC; CDR3 protein: CASSLVGEAGGYTF
J gene: TRBJ1-6; clone size: NA; D gene: NA; V gene: TRBV27; CDR3 DNA: TGTGCCAGCAGTCCAGAGGGGGTTCTTAGAAATTCACCCCTCCACTTT; CDR3 protein: CASSPEGVLRNSPLHF
J gene: TRBJ2-1; clone size: NA; D gene: NA; V gene: TRBV27; CDR3 DNA: TGTGCCAGCACCTCCCCCTCCTACAATGAGCAGTTCTTC; CDR3 protein: CASTSPSYNEQFF
J gene: TRBJ1-1; clone size: NA; D gene: NA; V gene: TRBV28; CDR3 DNA: TGTGCCAGCAGCCATCCTACTATGAACACTGAAGCTTTCTTT; CDR3 protein: CASSHPTMNTEAFF
J gene: TRBJ2-5; clone size: few; D gene: TRBD2; V gene: TRBV19; CDR3 DNA: TGTGCCAGTAGTGGGAGGGACGCCCAGTACTTC; CDR3 protein: CASSGRDAQYF
J gene: TRBJ1-2; clone size: NA; D gene: NA; V gene: TRBV7-9; CDR3 DNA: TGTGCCAGCAGCTTACCTGATTTTATAGACTATGGCTACACCTTC; CDR3 protein: CASSLPDFIDYGYTF
J gene: TRBJ1-2; clone size: NA; D gene: NA; V gene: TRBV30; CDR3 DNA: TGTGCCTGGAGTGCTCTTTGGGGAGGCGATGGCTACACCTTC; CDR3 protein: CAWSALWGGDGYTF
J gene: TRBJ2-7; clone size: once; D gene: TRBD2; V gene: TRBV28; CDR3 DNA: TGTGCCAGCACCGGGACTAGCGAATCCTACGAGCAGTACTTC; CDR3 protein: CASTGTSESYEQYF
J gene: TRBJ1-5; clone size: NA; D gene: TRBD1; V gene: TRBV28; CDR3 DNA: TGTGCCAGCAGTTTTGGAGACAGGGGGTATCAGCCCCAGCATTTT; CDR3 protein: CASSFGDRGYQPQHF
J gene: TRBJ2-7; clone size: few; D gene: TRBD2; V gene: TRBV19; CDR3 DNA: TGTGCCAGTAGTACCTTATTTGGGACTAGCGTATACGAGCAGTACTTC; CDR3 protein: CASSTLFGTSVYEQYF
J gene: TRBJ2-5; clone size: NA; D gene: TRBD1; V gene: TRBV5-4; CDR3 DNA: TGTGCCAGCAGGGACAGGGCCAACCAAGAGACCCAGTACTTC; CDR3 protein: CASRDRANQETQYF
J gene: TRBJ2-6; clone size: NA; D gene: TRBD1; V gene: TRBV28; CDR3 DNA: TGTGCCAGCAGTAAACCCGGGACAGTTTTTGTCGGGGCCAACGTCCTGACTTTC; CDR3 protein: CASSKPGTVFVGANVLTF
J gene: TRBJ1-1; clone size: NA; D gene: NA; V gene: TRBV7-8; CDR3 DNA: TGTGCCAGCAGCTTATCCTCTGAAGCTTTCTTT; CDR3 protein: CASSLSSEAFF
J gene: TRBJ1-1; clone size: NA; D gene: TRBD1; V gene: TRBV9; CDR3 DNA: TGTGCCAGCTCTTCGGGACAGCAAATGAACACTGAAGCTTTCTTT; CDR3 protein: CASSSGQQMNTEAFF
J gene: TRBJ2-2; clone size: NA; D gene: TRBD1; V gene: TRBV5-1; CDR3 DNA: TGCGCCAGCAGCACCGGGACAGGTACCACCGGGGAGCTGTTTTTT; CDR3 protein: CASSTGTGTTGELFF
J gene: TRBJ1-6; clone size: once; D gene: TRBD1; V gene: TRBV6-5; CDR3 DNA: TGTGCCAGCAGTTCGGGACAGGGGCCTAGGGCCCTCCACTTT; CDR3 protein: CASSSGQGPRALHF
J gene: TRBJ1-1; clone size: NA; D gene: NA; V gene: TRBV5-6; CDR3 DNA: TGTGCCAGCAGCTACTGGGGGGTAGGCACTGAAGCTTTCTTT; CDR3 protein: CASSYWGVGTEAFF
J gene: TRBJ2-7; clone size: NA; D gene: TRBD1; V gene: TRBV28; CDR3 DNA: TGTGCCAGCAGTTTACCCCTAGACGGGACAGTTTCCTACGAGCAGTACTTC; CDR3 protein: CASSLPLDGTVSYEQYF
J gene: TRBJ1-1; clone size: NA; D gene: NA; V gene: TRBV11-2; CDR3 DNA: TGTGCCAGCAGCTTAGATCACGCGCGCACTGAAGCTTTCTTT; CDR3 protein: CASSLDHARTEAFF
J gene: TRBJ2-1; clone size: NA; D gene: NA; V gene: TRBV30; CDR3 DNA: TGTGCCTGGAGAGAACCCCTAGCGAACTCCTACAATGAGCAGTTCTTC; CDR3 protein: CAWREPLANSYNEQFF
J gene: TRBJ2-5; clone size: NA; D gene: TRBD2; V gene: TRBV19; CDR3 DNA: TGTGCCAGTAGTATAGCAGCAGCGGGAGTTAGGAAGACCCAGTACTTC; CDR3 protein: CASSIAAAGVRKTQYF
J gene: TRBJ1-1; clone size: NA; D gene: NA; V gene: TRBV18; CDR3 DNA: TGTGCCAGCTCACCGAAAAAAACGGGACAAACGAACACTGAAGCTTTCTTT; CDR3 protein: CASSPKKTGQTNTEAFF
J gene: TRBJ1-6; clone size: once; D gene: TRBD1; V gene: TRBV6-4; CDR3 DNA: TGTGCCAGCAAGAGACAGGGGGCCGGGGATTCACCCCTCCACTTT; CDR3 protein: CASKRQGAGDSPLHF
J gene: TRBJ1-6; clone size: NA; D gene: NA; V gene: TRBV11-1; CDR3 DNA: TGTGCCAGCAGCTTGGGCAGGGGTTTTTATAATTCACCCCTCCACTTT; CDR3 protein: CASSLGRGFYNSPLHF
J gene: TRBJ2-2; clone size: few; D gene: NA; V gene: TRBV7-8; CDR3 DNA: TGTGCCAGCAGCCCCGCGGGTGTCACCGGGGAGCTGTTTTTT; CDR3 protein: CASSPAGVTGELFF
J gene: TRBJ1-5; clone size: NA; D gene: NA; V gene: TRBV28; CDR3 DNA: TGTGCCAGCAGTTTAGGGTCGGGGCAGCCCCAGCATTTT; CDR3 protein: CASSLGSGQPQHF
J gene: TRBJ2-7; clone size: NA; D gene: TRBD2; V gene: TRBV5-1; CDR3 DNA: TGCGCCAGCAGCTTCGACGGGGGGTTCTACGAGCAGTACTTC; CDR3 protein: CASSFDGGFYEQYF
J gene: TRBJ1-1; clone size: NA; D gene: TRBD1; V gene: TRBV7-3; CDR3 DNA: TGTGCCAGCAGCCTGACAGGGGGCGAGGTCACTGAAGCTTTCTTT; CDR3 protein: CASSLTGGEVTEAFF
J gene: TRBJ1-1; clone size: NA; D gene: NA; V gene: TRBV25-1; CDR3 DNA: TGTGCCAGCAGTGAATTGGAACCAGGCGCTGAAGCTTTCTTT; CDR3 protein: CASSELEPGAEAFF
J gene: TRBJ2-7; clone size: NA; D gene: NA; V gene: TRBV5-1; CDR3 DNA: TGCGCCAGCAGCTTGGATGGCTTGCAGTACTTC; CDR3 protein: CASSLDGLQYF
J gene: TRBJ2-5; clone size: NA; D gene: NA; V gene: TRBV14; CDR3 DNA: TGTGCCAGCAGCCCCAGGGGTGGCGAGAAAGAGACCCAGTACTTC; CDR3 protein: CASSPRGGEKETQYF